These 27 T cell receptor beta chains were sequenced from one sample in a study of T cells expressing NK-cell markers. TCRdb reanalyzed the 5' RACE reads, giving one entry per CDR3 protein sequence and no DNA. This table holds hundreds of thousands of distinct CDR3 sequences. Source material: blood T cells: a sorted CD56 or NKG2C T cell subset, CD4+ or CD8+ T cells, or bulk PBMC T cells (not recorded which). These receptors were taken from a man between 18 and 29 years old in good health.

V gene TRBV20-1 combines with J gene TRBJ2-3; the D gene TCRdb calls, TRBD1, cannot be checked with no DNA. The CDR3 loop spans 15 amino acids. Germline values: CDR1 DFQATT, CDR2 SNEGSKA (reference sequence). The CDR3 here is CSARAKGGRPDTQYF.

The chain has TRBV29-1 and TRBJ2-3; TCRdb lists TRBD2, though no DNA is available to test this call. Germline V gene lookup returns CDR1 SQVTM and CDR2 ANQGSEA. The CDR3 totals 14 residues. The CDR3 sequence: CSVEGYKSGDTQYF.

V and J are TRBV5-1 and TRBJ2-1; without DNA, the TCRdb call of TRBD1 cannot be checked. The CDR3 runs to 15 residues. Germline V gene data show CDR1 as SGHRS and CDR2 as YFSETQ. The CDR3 loop is CASSYRDRVRDEQFF. The variable domain in full, with the rest retrieved from reference TRBV5-1 and TRBJ2-1, is KAGVTQTPRYLIKTRGQQVTLSCSPISGHRSVSWYQQTPGQGLQFLFEYFSETQRNKGNFPGRFSGRQFSNSRSEMNVSTLELGDSALYLCASSYRDRVRDEQFFGPGTRLTVL.

This rearrangement joins TRBV7-2 to TRBJ1-3; the D gene TCRdb calls, TRBD1, cannot be checked with no DNA. In germline, CDR1 is SGHTA, CDR2 FQGNSA. CDR3 length: 15 amino acids. CDR3 sequence reads: CASSRGTGGVNTIYF.

The rearrangement joins TRBV12-3 or TRBV12-4 to TRBJ2-5; the TCRdb call, TRBD1, lacks DNA for checking. The CDR3 covers 15 residues. The CDR3 is CASSRRQGVGETQYF.

The CDR3: CASSSSFLAAGYTF. The chain uses TRBV5-5 and TRBJ1-2. CDR1 and CDR2 (germline): SGHKS, YYEKEE (reference sequence). This CDR3 has 14 amino acids.

The V gene is TRBV4-1, the J gene TRBJ2-3; the D call of TRBD2 rests on TCRdb alone, since no DNA is present to check it. The germline V gene has CDR1 MGHRA and CDR2 YSYEKL. The CDR3 runs 18 residues. The CDR3 sequence is CASSQLRTSGNSADTQYF.

The J gene is TRBJ2-7, the V gene TRBV5-5. Germline-derived CDR1 and CDR2 are SGHKS and YYEKEE (reference sequence). The CDR3 runs to 16 residues. This CDR3 is CASSLSPDGLFDEQYF.

The chain combines TRBV12-3 or TRBV12-4 with TRBJ1-2; TCRdb calls TRBD1, which cannot be checked without DNA. The CDR3 runs 16 residues. The CDR3 sequence is CASIYRGRGFSYGYTF.

The chain links TRBV10-3 to TRBJ2-7. The CDR3 spans 11 residues. The germline gives CDR1 ENHRY, CDR2 SYGVKD. CDR3 sequence reads: CAIRTVYEQYF.

The chain's CDR3 is CASKETGLNTEAFF. The chain carries TRBV12-3 or TRBV12-4 and TRBJ1-1; without DNA, the TCRdb call of TRBD1 cannot be checked. CDR3 length equals 14 residues.

The chain recombines TRBV24-1 with TRBJ2-2. The length of the CDR3 is 14 residues. The germline CDR1 and CDR2 sequences are KGHDR and SFDVKD. The chain's CDR3 is CATGPGDGTGELFF.

The chain employs TRBV20-1 and TRBJ2-1. The CDR3 has 14 residues. CDR1 and CDR2 from the germline V gene are DFQATT and SNEGSKA (reference sequence). The CDR3 loop is CSARDLTIRDEQFF.

V gene TRBV9 combines with J gene TRBJ2-3; TCRdb names TRBD1, which stays unverified in the absence of DNA. Germline V lookup: CDR1 SGDLS, CDR2 YYNGEE. The CDR3 spans 16 residues. CDR3 in amino acids: CASSVPVGSSPDTQYF.

The chain links TRBV7-9 to TRBJ1-1; the D call from TCRdb, TRBD1, cannot be confirmed without DNA. Germline V gives CDR1 SEHNR, CDR2 FQNEAQ (reference sequence). This CDR3 comprises 11 residues. The CDR3 sequence is CASGEGLEAFF.

The chain recombines TRBV27 with TRBJ2-7. This CDR3 comprises 13 residues. Germline lookup yields CDR1 MNHEY and CDR2 SMNVEV (reference sequence). This chain's CDR3 is CASSLYRVGEQYF.

The rearrangement joins TRBV7-9 to TRBJ2-5; the D call from TCRdb, TRBD2, cannot be confirmed without DNA. CDR1 is SEHNR, CDR2 FQNEAQ, per germline (reference sequence). This CDR3 contains 12 residues. The CDR3 loop is CASKDPWETQYF.

The chain joins TRBV7-2 to TRBJ2-5; TCRdb names TRBD1, which stays unverified in the absence of DNA. The CDR3 runs to 15 residues. Germline CDR1 SGHTA, CDR2 FQGNSA. CDR3 region: CASSRQGQGYETQYF.

This chain joins TRBV27 and TRBJ2-5; with no DNA, the TCRdb D assignment of TRBD1 cannot be verified. The CDR3 is 15 amino acids. The germline gives CDR1 MNHEY, CDR2 SMNVEV (reference sequence). The CDR3: CASSFDRTLQETQYF.

CDR3 residues: CASSGVRDADYTQYF. The chain couples TRBV4-3 to TRBJ2-3; the D call of TRBD1 rests on TCRdb alone, since no DNA is present to check it. Germline V gives CDR1 LGHNA, CDR2 YSLEER. The CDR3 is 15 residues long.

The chain uses TRBV12-3 or TRBV12-4 and TRBJ1-5; checking the TCRdb D call of TRBD1 is not possible without DNA. The CDR3 extends over 16 amino acids. The CDR3 sequence is CASSLRGRGANQPQHF.

The chain employs TRBV3-1 and TRBJ2-3; TCRdb designates TRBD2, a call that cannot be tested without DNA. Germline V gene lookup returns CDR1 LGHDT and CDR2 YNNKEL (reference sequence). The CDR3 length is 16 residues. CDR3 region: CASSQLAGVGTDTQYF.

The V call is TRBV6-5, the J call TRBJ2-7; without DNA, the TCRdb call of TRBD2 cannot be checked. In germline, CDR1 is MNHEY, CDR2 SVGAGI. This CDR3 spans 16 amino acids. This CDR3 reads CASSYGASISTYEQYF.

The chain couples TRBV12-3 or TRBV12-4 to TRBJ2-3; TCRdb proposes TRBD2, but this gene call is untestable without DNA. The length of the CDR3 is 14 residues. CDR3 in amino acids: CASSQGLPTDTQYF.

CDR3 loop: CAISESRGASGMRYNEQFF. This sequence joins TRBV10-3 and TRBJ2-1; TCRdb calls TRBD2, which cannot be checked without DNA. There are 19 residues in the CDR3. Germline assignment: CDR1 ENHRY and CDR2 SYGVKD.

J is TRBJ1-1 and V is TRBV7-3. This CDR3 has 15 amino acids. Germline V gene sequence: CDR1 SGHTA, CDR2 FQGTGA. The CDR3 protein is CASSLRGPERGEAFF.

The rearrangement links TRBV4-2 to TRBJ1-5. This CDR3 has 14 amino acids. Looked up from germline, CDR1 is LGHNA and CDR2 is YNFKEQ. CDR3 region: CASSQEVSNQPQHF.